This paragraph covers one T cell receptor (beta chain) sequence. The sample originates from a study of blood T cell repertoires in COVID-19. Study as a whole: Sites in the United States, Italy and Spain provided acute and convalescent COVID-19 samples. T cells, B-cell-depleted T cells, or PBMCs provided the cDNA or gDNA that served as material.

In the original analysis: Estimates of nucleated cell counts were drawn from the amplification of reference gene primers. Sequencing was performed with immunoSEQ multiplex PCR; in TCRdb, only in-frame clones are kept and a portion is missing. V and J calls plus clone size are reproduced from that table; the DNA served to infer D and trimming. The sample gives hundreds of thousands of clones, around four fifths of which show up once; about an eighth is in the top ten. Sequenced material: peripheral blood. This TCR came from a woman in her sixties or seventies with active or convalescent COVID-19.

The CDR3 protein is CASSLQGADTQYF. In DNA form, the CDR3 reads TGCGCCAGCAGCTTACAGGGGGCAGATACGCAGTATTTT. The genes are TRBV5-1 and TRBJ2-3; 8 nucleotides agree with TRBD1. Germline CDR1 is SGHRS and CDR2 is YFSETQ. Trimming took 2 bases from V and 4 from J; bases not matched to a gene: 0. This CDR3 has 13 amino acids.